The TCR beta chain under discussion was sequenced for a study of spatial heterogeneity in lung cancer. General study findings and limits: There were more appearances of ubiquitous expanded tumor TCRs in blood at resection than at follow-up.

Described time point: sample taken at primary tumor resection. Sequencing of whole RNA from tumor, nontumor lung or frozen PBMC involved no sorting. The CDR3 runs to 18 residues. Trimming removed 4 bases from V and 2 bases from J, with 24 bases in between. CDR1 and CDR2 from the germline V gene are LGHNA and YSLEER. Notes on this clonotype: Antigen unknown.

One entry per CDR3 protein, called by TCRdb with MiXCR from the 5' RACE reads. The table records about 44,000 distinct CDR3 sequences, about an eighth of them present only once. This rearrangement joins TRBV4-3 to TRBJ2-7, with D possibly being TRBD1 or TRBD2 (5 bases each). Here the sequenced sample was PBMCs, taken at surgery. The sequence was collected from a male donor with early-stage non-small cell lung cancer. The CDR3 sequence: CASSLSRAPGTPAYEQYF. The CDR3, as DNA: TGCGCCAGCAGCCTCAGTAGAGCCCCAGGGACGCCAGCCTACGAGCAGTACTTC.